Below, 9 T cell receptor beta chains from the same sample are listed, as sequenced in a study of T cells in Graves' hyperthyroidism and ophthalmopathy. RNA transcripts provided the source from which TCR beta CDR3 regions were amplified. The TCR CDR3 first-round RT-PCR relied on the HTBI primer set. TCRdb processed the multiplex PCR reads anew with MiXCR; each CDR3 protein has one entry. The table includes 470,000 or so distinct CDR3 sequences, about a fifth detected once. Material: blood. The receptors stem from a man in his late teens or twenties with Graves' hyperthyroidism.

In the case of this clonotype: At one end the junction does not follow the germline gene, possibly because of a read error. The V and J genes are TRBV27 and TRBJ2-6; TRBD1 might be the D (5 bases). Germline lookup yields CDR1 MNHEY and CDR2 SMNVEV (reference sequence). There are 14 residues in the CDR3. CDR3 loop: CASKGLAGANILTF. DNA for the CDR3: TGTGCCAGCAAGGGTTTAGCTGGGGCCAACATCCTGACTTTC.

This clonotype was observed a handful of times. The rearrangement joins TRBV4-1 to TRBJ1-2, with a weak D call TRBD1 (6 bases). V was shortened by 2 bases and J by 8 bases, with 12 bases between the two germline ends. The CDR3 is 13 amino acids. Germline values: CDR1 MGHRA, CDR2 YSYEKL. In nucleotides, the CDR3 is TGCGCCAGCAGCCAAACAGGGTTGGAAGGCTACACCTTC. Its protein is CASSQTGLEGYTF.

As concerns this clonotype: One end of the junction does not line up with germline, which may come from a read error. The V and J genes are TRBV27 and TRBJ1-2; maybe TRBD1 (5 bases). This CDR3 spans 13 amino acids. CDR1 and CDR2 (germline): MNHEY, SMNVEV (reference sequence). The CDR3 DNA follows: TGTGCCAGCAGCTGGGACGGTATGGGTGGCCACACCTTC. Encoded protein: CASSWDGMGGHTF.

This clonotype appeared many times. J is TRBJ1-5 and V is TRBV12-3 or TRBV12-4; D uncertain. Trimming shortened V by 1 base and J by 3 bases, and 7 bases separated the two germline ends. The CDR3 extends over 14 amino acids. The CDR3 bases are TGTGCCAGCAGTTTAGGGTGGGACAATCAGCCCCAGCATTTT. The encoded protein is CASSLGWDNQPQHF.

This sequence joins TRBV6-1 and TRBJ1-3; the D gene is possibly TRBD1 (5 bases). The V gene lost 2 bases and the J gene lost 7 bases, with 12 bases spanning the gap. The CDR3 length is 14 residues. The germline V gene has CDR1 MNHNS and CDR2 SASEGT. The CDR3 coding sequence is TGTGCCAGCAGTGAACGGGGACCCCGGAACACCATATATTTT. Translating gives CASSERGPRNTIYF.

Remarks on this clonotype: Being one base from a much bigger clone, this may be a read error. The conserved final phenylalanine or tryptophan is absent from the CDR3, which likely points to a read error. The chain employs TRBV6-1 and TRBJ1-2; D remains ambiguous. The length of the CDR3 is 11 residues. The ends were cut back, 8 bases at V and 7 bases at J, with 11 bases in the middle. The germline CDR1 and CDR2 sequences are MNHNS and SASEGT. This CDR3 is CASGREGGYTV. The DNA for the CDR3 is TGTGCCAGCGGGAGGGAAGGTGGCTACACCGTC.

This clonotype was detected ten times or more. The chain joins TRBV15 to TRBJ1-5, with D perhaps TRBD1 (6 bases). V lost 1 base, J lost 5 bases, and 9 bases lay in between. Germline V CDR1 and CDR2: LNHNV, YYDKDF (reference sequence). The CDR3 loop spans 14 amino acids. The CDR3 sequence: CATSRGRQDQPQHF. The CDR3 coding sequence is TGTGCCACCAGCAGAGGGCGACAGGATCAGCCCCAGCATTTT.

This clonotype was observed at least ten times. This chain connects TRBV6-1 to TRBJ1-1; D perhaps matches TRBD1 (5 bases). The CDR3 is 15 residues long. Germline CDR1 and CDR2: MNHNS and SASEGT. Trimming removed 3 bases from V and 4 bases from J, with 15 bases in between. CDR3 DNA sequence: TGTGCCAGCAGTGATGGGCTGGGGCAGGGCACTGAAGCTTTCTTT. Translating it yields CASSDGLGQGTEAFF.

This clonotype was observed at least ten times. The genes are TRBV7-8 and TRBJ1-1; unclear D gene. Trimming stripped 2 bases from V and 6 bases from J, with 25 bases between. CDR3 length: 18 amino acids. Germline CDR1 and CDR2: SGHVS and FQNEAQ. In DNA, the CDR3 is TGTGCCAGCAGCTTAAGCGGGCAGGAGTGGGGTCAAGTGGCTGAAGCTTTCTTT. It specifies CASSLSGQEWGQVAEAFF.